This T cell receptor (beta chain) emerged from a study of blood T cell repertoires in COVID-19. The wider study: Italy, Spain and the United States were the sources of the convalescent and acute COVID-19 samples. Nucleic acid was either cDNA or gDNA, and it came from T cells, B-cell-depleted T cells, or PBMCs.

Original handling: The authors estimated nucleated cell counts from reference gene primer amplification. TCRdb keeps only in-frame clones here, not all; method: immunoSEQ multiplex PCR. V, J and clone size are taken as reported in that table, and D and trimming were inferred from the DNA itself. This repertoire shows around 180,000 clones, 70% to 90% found once; its top ten account for about a tenth. This TCR was sampled from a human donor with active or convalescent COVID-19. The donor label of this sample is uncertain. The sequencing sample was made of peripheral blood.

The DNA of the CDR3 is TGCGCCAGCAGCCTAAGCTCTGGGGCCAACGTCCTGACTTTC. It encodes CASSLSSGANVLTF. The chain employs TRBV5-1 and TRBJ2-6; D remains ambiguous. This CDR3 spans 14 amino acids. V lost 4 bases to trimming and J lost 0 bases, with 5 bases between them. Per germline, CDR1 SGHRS and CDR2 YFSETQ.